This T cell receptor (beta chain) derives from a study of blood T cells in healthy people across ages. Study-wide points: With age, beta diversity per million T cells declined roughly linearly, significantly by 30 to 50.

The authors ran a second PCR of about 6 to 11 cycles using a sample-barcoded 5' primer and a J-beta primer mix. Template switching added a 12-random-nucleotide identifier to every cDNA molecule. CDR3-containing paired-end reads numbering at least 2.5 million came from each sample. Each CDR3 protein is one row after TCRdb ran MiXCR on the 5' RACE reads. The repertoire holds about 1.1 million distinct CDR3 sequences, 35% to 45% seen once, with roughly 14% in the top ten. Donors each provided roughly 10 milliliters of peripheral blood. About this clonotype itself: Antigen unknown.

CDR1 is MNHEY, CDR2 SVGAGI, per germline. This CDR3 spans 16 amino acids. V shed 0 bases and J 4 bases; nucleotides not matched to a gene: 6. The material sequenced was blood. The source of this sequence is a man between 18 and 29 years old in good health. The genes are TRBV6-5 and TRBJ2-3; the match to TRBD2 covers 8 bases. CDR3 protein: CASSYSKRGGSDTQYF. CDR3 sequence (DNA): TGTGCCAGCAGTTACTCTAAACGGGGGGGATCAGATACGCAGTATTTT.